This TCR beta chain came from a study of cytomegalovirus exposure and HLA in healthy donors. Study-wide findings and caveats: In an earlier analysis, about 90% or about 30%: the productive usage of most TCR beta V segments. Later on, an analysis found that several of the most significant clusters appeared to be linked to common viral pathogens, which included parvovirus B19. Most likely, a cluster of highly shared sequence variants arose as a sequencing artifact. The classifier, whose performance was assessed in both the original and validation cohorts, reportedly diagnosed cytomegalovirus status with high specificity and sensitivity.

Details on this clone: What it recognizes is unknown.

The V end was cut by 4 bases, the J end by 10 bases, with 14 bases between. Germline lookup yields CDR1 SNHLY and CDR2 FYNNEI. CDR3 length: 14 residues. The PCR ran on 60 Vbeta and 13 Jbeta primers. Some clones are missing from TCRdb's copy, which holds only in-frame ones; the method was immunoSEQ multiplex PCR. This table holds more than 75,000 clones, 75% to 80% found once. Input material: PBMCs. The V and J genes are TRBV2 and TRBJ1-6; D gene uncertain. This TCR was recovered from a middle-aged woman in good health and CMV-seronegative. Here the CDR3 reads CASSGRREGSPLHF. As DNA, the CDR3 is TGTGCCAGCAGTGGGCGGAGGGAGGGCTCACCCCTCCACTTT.